The 20 T cell receptor beta chains below all came from one sample that was sequenced in a study of blood T cell repertoires in COVID-19. Data came from immunoSEQ multiplex PCR; TCRdb stores just in-frame clones and leaves some out. The profile covers 300,000 to 350,000 clones, with about 87% appearing a single time and 8.9% taken by the ten largest. Sequencing was carried out using PBMCs or T cells enriched from blood (not recorded which). All receptors come from a woman between 18 and 29 years old who had recovered from COVID-19.

There are a few counts of this clone. This chain connects TRBV6-4 to TRBJ2-1; maybe TRBD1 (5 bases). The CDR3 sequence is 13 residues long. Germline-derived CDR1 and CDR2 are MRHNA and SNTAGT. The ends were cut back, 2 bases at V and 6 bases at J, with 8 bases in the middle. CDR3: CASSDLGVNEQFF. CDR3 bases: TGTGCCAGCAGTGACCTAGGGGTCAATGAGCAGTTCTTC.

The chain links TRBV4-2 to TRBJ1-2; D not resolved. CDR3 length equals 12 residues. Trimming cost V 0 bases and J 8 bases, with 7 bases left between them. Germline V gene sequence: CDR1 LGHNA, CDR2 YNFKEQ. CDR3 region: CASSQEPGGYTF. Here the CDR3 DNA reads TGTGCCAGCAGCCAAGAACCTGGCGGCTACACCTTC.

The chain couples TRBV7-2 to TRBJ2-7; the match to TRBD2 covers 15 bases. From germline, CDR1 is SGHTA and CDR2 FQGNSA. The CDR3 totals 18 residues. With V trimmed by 4 bases and J by 3 bases, 10 bases remained unmatched. CDR3 protein: CASSYPGLAGGLFYEQYF. CDR3 sequence (DNA): TGTGCCAGCAGCTACCCGGGACTAGCGGGAGGCTTATTCTACGAGCAGTACTTC. The entire variable domain, with the rest obtained from reference TRBV7-2 and TRBJ2-7, is as follows: GAGVSQSPSNKVTEKGKDVELRCDPISGHTALYWYRQSLGQGLEFLIYFQGNSAPDKSGLPSDRFSAERTGGSVSTLTIQRTQQEDSAVYLCASSYPGLAGGLFYEQYFGPGTRLTVT.

The chain uses TRBV5-4 and TRBJ2-3, with D perhaps TRBD2 (7 bases). With 0 bases removed from V and 5 bases from J, the gap between germline ends came to 13 bases. The CDR3 is made up of 15 amino acids. CDR1 and CDR2 (germline): SGHNT, YYREEE (reference sequence). In DNA, the CDR3 is TGTGCCAGCAGCTTGGGGGGGGGCCGTCGAGATACGCAGTATTTT. This gives the protein CASSLGGGRRDTQYF.

This clone was recorded only once. This chain connects TRBV6-5 to TRBJ2-7; TRBD2 aligns across 8 bases. This CDR3 region has 14 residues. V lost 7 bases, J lost 0 bases, and 5 bases stayed unmatched. CDR1 is MNHEY and CDR2 is SVGAGI in the germline V gene. The CDR3 loop reads CASNQRGSSYEQYF. In DNA, the CDR3 is TGTGCCAGCAACCAGCGGGGGTCCTCCTACGAGCAGTACTTC.

V usage is TRBV9 and J usage is TRBJ2-1; 9 bases agree with TRBD2. V lost 0 bases, J lost 5 bases, and 9 bases stayed unmatched. Germline V lookup: CDR1 SGDLS, CDR2 YYNGEE. The CDR3 has 17 residues. The CDR3 loop is CASSVVGTSLNDNEQFF. In nucleotides, the CDR3 is TGTGCCAGCAGCGTAGTAGGGACTAGCCTCAACGACAATGAGCAGTTCTTC.

This clone was observed a single time. The chain combines TRBV9 with TRBJ2-7, with D possibly being TRBD2 (6 bases). The CDR3 is 18 residues long. With 0 bases removed from V and 9 bases from J, the gap between germline ends came to 28 bases. Germline assignment: CDR1 SGDLS and CDR2 YYNGEE. CDR3 amino acids: CASSVGPVERTGVGGQYF. The CDR3 DNA is TGTGCCAGCAGCGTAGGCCCCGTCGAAAGAACGGGAGTCGGTGGGCAGTACTTC.

The genes are TRBV19 and TRBJ2-7, with 7 bases fitting TRBD1. From germline, CDR1 is LNHDA and CDR2 SQIVND (reference sequence). V gave up 5 bases and J gave up 2 bases; unmatched junction bases: 6. This CDR3 has 14 amino acids. The CDR3 loop reads CASSSGQLTYEQYF. The CDR3 DNA follows: TGTGCCAGTAGTTCGGGACAGCTTACCTACGAGCAGTACTTC.

The chain has TRBV7-9 and TRBJ2-1; D not certain. CDR3 length equals 13 residues. The germline V and J ends were trimmed by 1 base and 4 bases, with 5 bases remaining between them. The germline gives CDR1 SEHNR, CDR2 FQNEAQ (reference sequence). CDR3 sequence reads: CASSLGDYNEQFF. DNA of the CDR3: TGTGCCAGCAGCTTAGGAGATTACAATGAGCAGTTCTTC.

This sequence joins TRBV2 and TRBJ1-1; D not resolved. V shed 7 bases and J shed 4 bases, with 13 bases lying between them. Germline CDR1 reads SNHLY; CDR2 reads FYNNEI. The CDR3 runs 13 residues. CDR3 bases: TGTGCCAGCACCGACTGGGTGGGCACTGAAGCTTTCTTT. Protein: CASTDWVGTEAFF.

V gene TRBV28 combines with J gene TRBJ2-3, with 10 bases aligning to TRBD2. The CDR3 is 17 amino acids. Germline CDR1 is MDHEN and CDR2 is SYDVKM. V gave up 4 bases and J gave up 10 bases; unmatched junction bases: 17. CDR3 sequence: CASSSTGGSGGQLAQYF. CDR3 DNA sequence: TGTGCCAGCAGTTCCACAGGGGGTAGCGGGGGGCAATTGGCGCAGTATTTT.

The count of this clone is one. The chain carries TRBV7-9 and TRBJ1-1; D unclear. CDR3 size: 12 residues. Germline-derived CDR1 and CDR2 are SEHNR and FQNEAQ (reference sequence). The V end was cut by 9 bases, the J end by 1 base, with 9 bases between. CDR3 amino acids: CASTPGNTEAFF. CDR3 DNA sequence: TGTGCCAGTACCCCAGGGAACACTGAAGCTTTCTTT.

The genes are TRBV4-3 and TRBJ1-2, with a possible D match to TRBD1 (5 bases). The CDR3 sequence is 16 residues long. The V gene's germline CDR1 is LGHNA and CDR2 YSLEER. The V end lost 2 bases, the J end lost 0 bases, and 13 bases lay between the germline ends. CDR3 region: CASSQYRRRANYGYTF. The CDR3 DNA is TGCGCCAGCAGCCAATACAGGAGGAGGGCTAACTATGGCTACACCTTC.

This chain links TRBV7-7 with TRBJ2-5, with 9 positions matching TRBD2. Per the germline V gene, CDR1 is SSHAT and CDR2 is FNYEAQ (reference sequence). The CDR3 consists of 16 residues. The J segment lost 1 base and the V segment lost 5 bases, leaving 8 bases of the junction unmatched. CDR3 nucleotides: TGTGCCAGCAGCCCCGGGGCTAGCGGGGCCCAAGAGACCCAGTACTTC. Its translation is CASSPGASGAQETQYF.

This clone was recorded only once. The V gene is TRBV7-9, the J gene TRBJ1-3, with 7 bases lining up with TRBD1. The length of the CDR3 is 16 residues. V was clipped by 6 bases and J by 0 bases; unmatched bases: 8. Germline values: CDR1 SEHNR, CDR2 FQNEAQ (reference sequence). Here the CDR3 reads CASRTGTAVSGNTIYF. CDR3 nucleotides: TGTGCCAGCAGAACCGGGACAGCTGTCTCTGGAAACACCATATATTTT. Full variable domain (missing parts from reference TRBV7-9 and TRBJ1-3): DTGVSQNPRHKITKRGQNVTFRCDPISEHNRLYWYRQTLGQGPEFLTYFQNEAQLEKSRLLSDRFSAERPKGSFSTLEIQRTEQGDSAMYLCASRTGTAVSGNTIYFGEGSWLTVV.

The J gene is TRBJ1-2, the V gene TRBV18, with TRBD1 matching 7 bases. J was trimmed by 2 bases and V by 1 base; bases with no gene match: 4. Germline V CDR1 and CDR2: KGHSH, LQKENI. The length of the CDR3 is 15 residues. CDR3 region: CASSPQGASNYGYTF. CDR3 bases: TGTGCCAGCTCACCACAGGGGGCCTCGAACTATGGCTACACCTTC. The variable domain in full, with the rest retrieved from reference TRBV18 and TRBJ1-2, is NAGVMQNPRHLVRRRGQEARLRCSPMKGHSHVYWYRQLPEEGLKFMVYLQKENIIDESGMPKERFSAEFPKEGPSILRIQQVVRGDSAAYFCASSPQGASNYGYTFGSGTRLTVV.

The chain recombines TRBV7-9 with TRBJ2-7; TRBD1 agrees at 7 bases. Germline assignment: CDR1 SEHNR and CDR2 FQNEAQ (reference sequence). Trimming took 5 bases from V and 5 from J; bases not matched to a gene: 6. The CDR3 length is 13 residues. The CDR3 DNA is TGTGCCAGCAGCCCCGAGACAGGGCACGAGCAGTACTTC. This codes for CASSPETGHEQYF.

The CDR3: CASSIMQGHQPQHF. The CDR3 region has the DNA TGTGCCAGTAGTATTATGCAGGGCCATCAGCCCCAGCATTTT. The V gene is TRBV19, the J gene TRBJ1-5; D possibly corresponds to TRBD1 (5 bases). Trimming pared 3 bases from V and 5 bases from J, leaving 11 bases between. The CDR3 extends over 14 amino acids. The germline CDR1 and CDR2 sequences are LNHDA and SQIVND (reference sequence).

This chain uses TRBV21-1 with TRBJ2-3; no DNA check was done on the table's D call, TRBD1. TRBV21-1 is labeled a pseudogene. This CDR3 has 15 amino acids. CDR3 in DNA: TGTGCCAGCAGCAAACCTCCAGGGAACACAGATACGCAGTATTTT. Protein: CASSKPPGNTDTQYF.

This clone came up a few times. V is TRBV2 and J is TRBJ2-1; D gene ambiguous. The CDR3 runs 15 residues. Trimming removed 1 base from V and 1 base from J, with 8 bases in between. Germline assignment: CDR1 SNHLY and CDR2 FYNNEI. CDR3 loop: CASSEEQLSYNEQFF. CDR3 DNA sequence: TGTGCCAGCAGTGAAGAACAATTATCCTACAATGAGCAGTTCTTC.